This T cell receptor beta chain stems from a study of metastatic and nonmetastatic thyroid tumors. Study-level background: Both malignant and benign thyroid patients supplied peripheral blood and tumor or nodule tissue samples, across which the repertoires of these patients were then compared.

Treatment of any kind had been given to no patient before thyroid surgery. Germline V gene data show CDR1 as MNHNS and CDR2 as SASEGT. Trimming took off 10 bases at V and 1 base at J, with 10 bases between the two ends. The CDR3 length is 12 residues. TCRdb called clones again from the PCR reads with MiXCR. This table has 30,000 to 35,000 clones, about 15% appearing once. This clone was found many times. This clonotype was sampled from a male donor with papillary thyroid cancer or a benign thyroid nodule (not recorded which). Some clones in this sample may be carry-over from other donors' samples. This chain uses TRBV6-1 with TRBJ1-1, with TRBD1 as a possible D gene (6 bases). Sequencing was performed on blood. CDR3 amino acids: CATRGANTEAFF. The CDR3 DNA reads TGTGCCACCAGGGGAGCGAACACTGAAGCTTTCTTT.